This T cell receptor (beta chain) was captured by sequencing in a study of T-cell reconstitution after alpha-beta-depleted transplantation in children. Unique molecular identifiers were built into the TCRbeta library. TCRdb re-analysed the PCR reads in MiXCR, keeping a single row per CDR3 protein. Seen here are hundreds of thousands of distinct CDR3 sequences, around 16% observed once, and the top ten hold 0.8% to 1.1%. CDR3 length: 14 amino acids. The V and J ends lost 5 bases and 5 bases, in that order; junction bases with no gene match: 6. V and J are TRBV12-3 or TRBV12-4 and TRBJ2-1, with TRBD2 identical over 7 bases. Here the sequenced sample was PBMCs from the stem cell graft donor, taken from the stem cell graft. The TCR sequence derives from a human donor who donated a stem cell graft to a child with acute myeloid leukemia. The CDR3 DNA reads TGTGCCAGCAGTCCCGGGGGGTACGACAATGAGCAGTTCTTC. This encodes CASSPGGYDNEQFF.